By proportion, the clone carrying this T cell receptor beta chain is large. The antigen remains undetermined. The selected patients with pancreatic ductal adenocarcinoma had surgery but no neoadjuvant therapy. This sample stems from a study of T cells in pancreatic ductal adenocarcinoma. Findings of the study overall: Comparisons of tumor and blood clonality may show falsely lower tumor diversity. This surgical cohort overrepresents the minority presenting with early-stage disease. Tumor and blood clonality did not differ significantly, about 0.1 versus 0.07. Tumor samples had fewer productive templates and approximately 7.9-fold fewer unique clonotypes than blood.

The CDR3 contains 14 residues. The germline V gene encodes CDR1 SGDLS and CDR2 YYNGEE. The V end was cut by 3 bases, the J end by 10 bases, with 19 bases between. Using immunoSEQ multiplex PCR, the repertoire was profiled, and TCRdb retains in-frame clones only, with some absent. The sample contains some 4,500 clones, about 64% of which appear only once. The sequence derives from a human donor with pancreatic ductal adenocarcinoma. Sample: pancreatic tumor tissue. This sequence joins TRBV9 and TRBJ1-2, with D perhaps matching TRBD1 (5 bases). CDR3 DNA sequence: TGTGCCAGCAGCGGGACACAGCCAAGGGCATCCTACACCTTC. This gives the protein CASSGTQPRASYTF.